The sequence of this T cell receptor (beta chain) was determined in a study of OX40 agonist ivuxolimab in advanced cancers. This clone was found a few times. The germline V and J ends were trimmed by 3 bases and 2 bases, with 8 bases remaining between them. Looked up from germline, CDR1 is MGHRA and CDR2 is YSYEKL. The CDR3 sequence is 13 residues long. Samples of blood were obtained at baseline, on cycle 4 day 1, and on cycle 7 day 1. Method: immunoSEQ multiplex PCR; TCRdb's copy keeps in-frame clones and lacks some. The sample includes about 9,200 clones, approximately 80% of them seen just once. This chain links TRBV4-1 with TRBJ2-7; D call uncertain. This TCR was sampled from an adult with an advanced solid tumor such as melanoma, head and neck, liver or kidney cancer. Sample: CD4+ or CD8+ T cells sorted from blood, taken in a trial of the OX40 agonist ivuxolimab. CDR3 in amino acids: CASSQGSAYEQYF. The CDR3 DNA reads TGCGCCAGCAGCCAGGGTTCCGCCTACGAGCAGTACTTC.